Listed below are T cell receptor beta chains from one sample, sequenced in a study of blood T cell repertoires in COVID-19. Data came from immunoSEQ multiplex PCR; TCRdb stores just in-frame clones and leaves some out. The table has roughly 110,000 clones, about 64% seen once. The specimen sequenced was peripheral blood. The receptors were gathered from a human donor with acute or convalescent COVID-19. The donor label of this sample is uncertain. CDR3s include the opening cysteine and the closing phenylalanine or tryptophan. D genes are given only for firm matches. Some rows have no size entry. The others give once, few or many, or a class for an expanded clone.

TRBD1	TRBJ2-2	TRBV7-2	many	TGTGCCAGCAGCCCGACAGGGTTGAACACCGGGGAGCTGTTTTTT	CASSPTGLNTGELFF
TRBD1	TRBJ1-2	TRBV11-2	few	TGTGCCAGCAGCTTCCCCCACCGGGACAGACGTTACTATGGCTACACCTTC	CASSFPHRDRRYYGYTF
.	TRBJ1-1	TRBV19	.	TGTGCCAGTAGTACCCGGACGGGAAGGTACAAAGCTTTCTTT	CASSTRTGRYKAFF
.	TRBJ1-4	TRBV28	many	TGTGCCAGCAGCCGCAAGCGGCTTTCGACTAATGAAAAACTGTTTTTT	CASSRKRLSTNEKLFF
TRBD1	TRBJ1-6	TRBV5-6	.	TGTGCCAGCAGCCCGGGACAGGTCAATCCCTATAATTCACCCCTCCACTTT	CASSPGQVNPYNSPLHF
.	TRBJ2-6	TRBV18	.	TGTGCCAGCTCAAACCAGGGGCCTGGGGCCAACGTCCTGACTTTC	CASSNQGPGANVLTF
.	TRBJ1-1	TRBV18	.	TGTGCCAGCTCGTTGACGGACAGCATGAACACTGAAGCTTTCTTT	CASSLTDSMNTEAFF
TRBD2	TRBJ2-1	TRBV27	.	TGTGCCAGCAGCCGGACTAGCGGGGGGGTCAAGAGGGGTAATGAGCAGTTCTTC	CASSRTSGGVKRGNEQFF
.	TRBJ2-7	TRBV10-3	many	TGTGCCATCAGTGAGTCTGGCCAGGGATTCTCCTACGAGCAGTACTTC	CAISESGQGFSYEQYF
.	TRBJ1-5	TRBV2	.	TGTGCCAGCAGCCAGGGCCCGCAGCCCCAGCATTTT	CASSQGPQPQHF
TRBD1	TRBJ1-6	TRBV19	.	TGTGCCAGTAGTACCCACAGGGGCCCGTCCAATTCACCCCTCCACTTT	CASSTHRGPSNSPLHF
.	TRBJ2-3	TRBV6-5	.	TGTGCCAGCAGCGGAAGGCGGGGAACCACAGATACGCAGTATTTT	CASSGRRGTTDTQYF
TRBD1	TRBJ1-6	TRBV27	many	TGTGCCAGCAGTCGTCTGACAGGGAGAGGTTCACCCCTCCACTTT	CASSRLTGRGSPLHF
.	TRBJ1-2	TRBV28	.	TGTGCCGGAAATACAGGGAACTATGGCTACACCTTC	CAGNTGNYGYTF
.	TRBJ1-1	TRBV6-4	.	TGTGCCAGCAGTGACTTTCGCAGGGTCGACACTGAAGCTTTCTTT	CASSDFRRVDTEAFF
.	TRBJ2-2	TRBV18	many	TGTGCCAGCTCACCCGCCCCCACAGGATTCAACACCGGGGAGCTGTTTTTT	CASSPAPTGFNTGELFF
.	TRBJ2-2	TRBV12-3/TRBV12-4	.	TGTGCCAGCAGTTTGTCTGACACCGGGGAGCTGTTTTTT	CASSLSDTGELFF
.	TRBJ1-2	TRBV5-1	.	TGCGCCAGCAGCCGGGACATCAACTATGGCTACACCTTC	CASSRDINYGYTF
.	TRBJ1-4	TRBV7-9	.	TGTGCCAGCAGCTTATTAGCTACAACTAATGAAAAACTGTTTTTT	CASSLLATTNEKLFF
.	TRBJ2-2	TRBV10-3	once	TGTGCCATCAGGAACAGGGAATCAACCGGGGAGCTGTTTTTT	CAIRNRESTGELFF
TRBD1	TRBJ2-7	TRBV5-6	.	TGTGCCAGCAGCCCGGAGACAGGGACCTACGAGCAGTACTTC	CASSPETGTYEQYF
TRBD2	TRBJ2-1	TRBV24-1	.	TGTGCCACCAGTGATTTGCACCGGGGGGTGGGATACAATGAGCAGTTCTTC	CATSDLHRGVGYNEQFF
.	TRBJ1-2	TRBV2	few	TGTGCCAGCACCCTCGGTGGGGCGGAGGGCTACACCTTC	CASTLGGAEGYTF
.	TRBJ1-1	TRBV28	few	TGTGCCAGCAGTTCTGGACAGCTAATGAACACTGAAGCTTTCTTT	CASSSGQLMNTEAFF
TRBD2	TRBJ2-2	TRBV7-3	.	TGTGCCAGCAGCCCCAAAGGAGGGACTAGTCCGACCGGGGAGCTGTTTTTT	CASSPKGGTSPTGELFF
TRBD1	TRBJ2-5	TRBV7-8	.	TGTGCCAGCAGCTTTCCCGGGACAGAAGAGACCCAGTACTTC	CASSFPGTEETQYF
TRBD1	TRBJ1-5	TRBV14	.	TGTGCCATCAACCCACTAAGACAGGGATTGATTTTTCAGCCCCAGCATTTT	CAINPLRQGLIFQPQHF
TRBD2	TRBJ2-5	TRBV7-9	.	TGTGCCAGCAGCTTAGCGCGAGTAGCGGGGGACCAAGAGACCCAGTACTTC	CASSLARVAGDQETQYF
.	TRBJ1-5	TRBV2	.	TGTGCCAGCAGTGTTCCTGGCAATCAGCCCCAGCATTTT	CASSVPGNQPQHF
.	TRBJ2-5	TRBV25-1	.	TGTGCCAGCAGTGATAACAGGGGACTCGAGACCCAGTACTTC	CASSDNRGLETQYF
TRBD1	TRBJ2-7	TRBV5-5	.	TGTGCCAGCAGCACCTGGACAGGGGCGGGGTACGAGCAGTACTTC	CASSTWTGAGYEQYF
.	TRBJ2-1	TRBV6-5	.	TGTGCCAGCAGCGGGGACGGGAGCTCCTACAATGAGCAGTTCTTC	CASSGDGSSYNEQFF
.	TRBJ2-5	TRBV6-5	.	TGTGCCAGCAGTTACTCGCTCAGGGGACAAGAGACCCAGTACTTC	CASSYSLRGQETQYF
.	TRBJ1-6	TRBV27	.	TGTGCCAGCAGTTTCTTTTCCAATTCACCCCTCCACTTT	CASSFFSNSPLHF
TRBD1	TRBJ1-1	TRBV6-6	.	TGTGCCAGCAGTTCCCGTCCCGGGACAGGGGAAGCTTTCTTT	CASSSRPGTGEAFF
.	TRBJ1-5	TRBV5-1	once	TGCGCCAGCAGCTTACAGGGATCCCCCAATCAGCCCCAGCATTTT	CASSLQGSPNQPQHF
.	TRBJ1-2	TRBV7-3	.	TGTGCCAGCAGCTTAACGCCAGGGATGGGCTACACCTTC	CASSLTPGMGYTF
TRBD1	TRBJ1-2	TRBV9	.	TGTGCCAGCAGCGGAGACAGGGTGAATGGCTACACCTTC	CASSGDRVNGYTF
TRBD1	TRBJ1-1	TRBV7-6	many	TGTGCCAGCAGCTTAGCGGAGACAGGGGTAAGGAACACTGAAGCTTTCTTT	CASSLAETGVRNTEAFF